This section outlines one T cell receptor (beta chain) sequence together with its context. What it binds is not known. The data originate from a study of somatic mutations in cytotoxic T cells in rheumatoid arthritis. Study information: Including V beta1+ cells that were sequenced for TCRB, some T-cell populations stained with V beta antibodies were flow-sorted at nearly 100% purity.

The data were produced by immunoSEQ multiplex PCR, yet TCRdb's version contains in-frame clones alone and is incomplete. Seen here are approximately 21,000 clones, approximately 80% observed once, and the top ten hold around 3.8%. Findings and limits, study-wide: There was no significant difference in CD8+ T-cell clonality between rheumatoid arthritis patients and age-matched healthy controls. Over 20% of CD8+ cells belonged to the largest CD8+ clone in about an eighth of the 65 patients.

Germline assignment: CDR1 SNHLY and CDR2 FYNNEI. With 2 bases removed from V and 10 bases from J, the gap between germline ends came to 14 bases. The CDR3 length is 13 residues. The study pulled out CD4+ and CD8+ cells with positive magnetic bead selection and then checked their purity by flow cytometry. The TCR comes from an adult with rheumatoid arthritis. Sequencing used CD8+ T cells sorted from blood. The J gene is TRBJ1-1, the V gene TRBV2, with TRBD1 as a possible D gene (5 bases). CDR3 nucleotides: TGTGCCAGCAGTGAATCGAGGATCCAGGGAGCTTTCTTT. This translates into CASSESRIQGAFF.